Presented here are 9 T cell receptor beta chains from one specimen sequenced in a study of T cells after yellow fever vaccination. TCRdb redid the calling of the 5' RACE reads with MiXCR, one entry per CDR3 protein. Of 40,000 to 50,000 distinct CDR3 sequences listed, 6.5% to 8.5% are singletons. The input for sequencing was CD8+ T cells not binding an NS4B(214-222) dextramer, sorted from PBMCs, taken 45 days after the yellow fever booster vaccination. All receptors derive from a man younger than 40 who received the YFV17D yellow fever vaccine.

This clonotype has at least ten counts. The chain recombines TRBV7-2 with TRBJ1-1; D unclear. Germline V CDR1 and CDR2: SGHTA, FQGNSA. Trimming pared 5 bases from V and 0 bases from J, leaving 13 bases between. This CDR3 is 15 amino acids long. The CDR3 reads CASSANVGMNTEAFF. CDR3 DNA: TGTGCCAGCAGCGCTAACGTAGGGATGAACACTGAAGCTTTCTTT.

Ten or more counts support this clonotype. DNA for the CDR3: TGTGCCAGCTCCGGGACTGACTCCTACGAGCAGTACTTC. Protein product: CASSGTDSYEQYF. The chain recombines TRBV4-2 with TRBJ2-7; D might be TRBD2 (6 bases). Germline V gene sequence: CDR1 LGHNA, CDR2 YNFKEQ. V lost 8 bases to trimming and J lost 0 bases, with 11 bases between them. CDR3 length: 13 amino acids.

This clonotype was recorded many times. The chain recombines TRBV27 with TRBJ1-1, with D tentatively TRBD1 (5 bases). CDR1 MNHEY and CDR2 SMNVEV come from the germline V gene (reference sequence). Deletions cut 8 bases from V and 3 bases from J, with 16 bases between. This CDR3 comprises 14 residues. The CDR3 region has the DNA TGTGCCAGCTCCCCCGCGGGGACCGACACTGAAGCTTTCTTT. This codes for CASSPAGTDTEAFF.

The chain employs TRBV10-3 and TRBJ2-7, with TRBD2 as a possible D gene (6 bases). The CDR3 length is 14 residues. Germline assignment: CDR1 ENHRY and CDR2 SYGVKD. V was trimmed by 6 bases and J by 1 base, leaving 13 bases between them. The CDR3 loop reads CAIRSAGGSYEQYF. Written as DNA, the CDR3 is TGTGCCATCAGGTCCGCCGGGGGATCCTACGAGCAGTACTTC.

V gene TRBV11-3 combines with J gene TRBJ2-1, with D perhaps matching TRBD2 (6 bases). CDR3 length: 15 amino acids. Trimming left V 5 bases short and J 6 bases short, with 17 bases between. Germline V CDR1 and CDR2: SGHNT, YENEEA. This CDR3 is CASSLQPGASNEQFF. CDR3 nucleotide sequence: TGTGCCAGCAGCCTACAGCCGGGAGCCTCCAATGAGCAGTTCTTC. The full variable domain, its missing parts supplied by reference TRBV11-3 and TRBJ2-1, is EAGVVQSPRYKIIEKKQPVAFWCNPISGHNTLYWYLQNLGQGPELLIRYENEEAVDDSQLPKDRFSAERLKGVDSTLKIQPAELGDSAVYLCASSLQPGASNEQFFGPGTRLTVL.

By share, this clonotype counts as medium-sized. The CDR3 sequence is CASSYSRMVGERNTGELFF. CDR3 sequence (DNA): TGTGCCAGCAGTTACTCCCGTATGGTTGGGGAGCGGAACACCGGGGAGCTGTTTTTT. The chain recombines TRBV6-5 with TRBJ2-2; D perhaps matches TRBD2 (5 bases). Germline-derived CDR1 and CDR2 are MNHEY and SVGAGI. The V end was cut by 0 bases, the J end by 1 base, with 18 bases between. CDR3 length: 19 amino acids.

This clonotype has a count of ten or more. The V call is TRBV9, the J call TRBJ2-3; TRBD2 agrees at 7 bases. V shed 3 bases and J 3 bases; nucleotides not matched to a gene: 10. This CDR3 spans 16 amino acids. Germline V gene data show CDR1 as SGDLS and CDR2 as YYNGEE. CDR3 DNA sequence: TGTGCCAGCAGCGAGCGCCGGGGGGACCTAACAGATACGCAGTATTTT. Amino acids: CASSERRGDLTDTQYF. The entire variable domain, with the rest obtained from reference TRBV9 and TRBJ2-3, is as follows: DSGVTQTPKHLITATGQRVTLRCSPRSGDLSVYWYQQSLDQGLQFLIQYYNGEERAKGNILERFSAQQFPDLHSELNLSSLELGDSALYFCASSERRGDLTDTQYFGPGTRLTVL.

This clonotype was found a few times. The CDR3 loop reads CASSLVPGTGALYSNQPQHF. The CDR3 coding sequence is TGTGCCAGCAGCTTAGTTCCCGGGACAGGGGCGTTATATAGCAATCAGCCCCAGCATTTT. The V and J genes are TRBV7-8 and TRBJ1-5, with TRBD1 matching over 10 bases. The CDR3 has 20 residues. Germline V gives CDR1 SGHVS, CDR2 FQNEAQ. V lost 1 base to trimming and J lost 0 bases; unmatched junction nucleotides: 12.

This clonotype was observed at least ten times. In DNA, the CDR3 is TGCAGTGCGGATTACGGACAGGGTGGGGGCTACACCTTC. Amino acids: CSADYGQGGGYTF. This rearrangement joins TRBV20-1 to TRBJ1-2, with TRBD1 identical over 8 bases. Germline V gene sequence: CDR1 DFQATT, CDR2 SNEGSKA (reference sequence). V trimming: 6 bases; J trimming: 8 bases; junction bases outside the gene matches: 11. This CDR3 region has 13 residues.